Below, 29 T cell receptor beta chains from the same sample are listed, as sequenced in a study of T cell responses to AZD1222 COVID-19 vaccine. Data came from immunoSEQ multiplex PCR; TCRdb stores just in-frame clones and leaves some out. The sample yields more than 95,000 clones, more than 75% seen once. The sample consisted of peripheral blood, taken 28 days after the second AZD1222 dose. The receptors were gathered from an adult who received the AZD1222 COVID-19 vaccine.

The chain employs TRBV4-3 and TRBJ2-1; D is perhaps TRBD2 (5 bases). Deletions cut 0 bases from V and 3 bases from J, with 15 bases between. Germline CDR1 is LGHNA and CDR2 is YSLEER. This CDR3 spans 17 amino acids. In DNA, the CDR3 is TGCGCCAGCAGCCAAGATCGGGCCGGGATGCACTACAATGAGCAGTTCTTC. Amino acids: CASSQDRAGMHYNEQFF.

The chain couples TRBV6-4 to TRBJ2-5; the D is unclear. The CDR3 is 15 residues long. CDR1 is MRHNA, CDR2 SNTAGT, per germline. The V and J ends lost 0 bases and 1 base respectively, with 9 bases between them. CDR3 loop: CASSDSIGPQETQYF. CDR3 nucleotide sequence: TGTGCCAGCAGTGACTCGATCGGTCCCCAAGAGACCCAGTACTTC.

The chain is built from TRBV7-2 and TRBJ2-5; TRBD1 is a possible D gene (5 bases). Germline values: CDR1 SGHTA, CDR2 FQGNSA. The CDR3 covers 15 residues. V lost 0 bases, J lost 4 bases, and 12 bases lay in between. CDR3 protein: CASSLAAGIIETQYF. DNA for the CDR3: TGTGCCAGCAGCTTAGCCGCAGGGATTATAGAGACCCAGTACTTC.

The chain employs TRBV14 and TRBJ1-2; D gene unclear. V lost 2 bases and J lost 4, with 8 bases in between. The CDR3 spans 13 residues. Germline V gives CDR1 SGHDN, CDR2 FVKESK. Written as DNA, the CDR3 is TGTGCCAGCAGCCAACGACTCTTCTATGGCTACACCTTC. Amino acid sequence: CASSQRLFYGYTF.

The J gene is TRBJ2-3, the V gene TRBV9; maybe TRBD2 (7 bases). The CDR3 runs 17 residues. The germline V and J ends were trimmed by 4 bases and 2 bases, with 20 bases remaining between them. Germline V gene lookup returns CDR1 SGDLS and CDR2 YYNGEE. This CDR3 is CASSSSRGAGNTDTQYF. The CDR3 DNA sequence: TGTGCCAGCAGCTCCTCTCGGGGGGCGGGTAACACAGATACGCAGTATTTT.

Remarks on this clone: A junction boundary mismatches the germline segment, possibly from a read error. CDR3 loop: CASSRLAGVEAQYF. CDR3 nucleotide sequence: TGTGCCAGCAGTAGACTAGCGGGGGTAGAGGCCCAGTACTTC. The chain couples TRBV6-5 to TRBJ2-5; TRBD2 matches 12 bases. The CDR3 contains 14 residues. In germline, CDR1 is MNHEY, CDR2 SVGAGI.

The chain joins TRBV18 to TRBJ2-3; 9 bases match TRBD2. The CDR3 sequence is 16 residues long. V gave up 3 bases and J gave up 8 bases; unmatched junction bases: 12. The germline gives CDR1 KGHSH, CDR2 LQKENI. The CDR3 region is CASSPPWAGGQSTQYF. The CDR3 nucleotides are TGTGCCAGCTCACCCCCCTGGGCGGGGGGGCAGAGTACGCAGTATTTT.

V usage is TRBV10-3 and J usage is TRBJ2-4; D is unclear. The CDR3 length is 16 residues. V was pared by 6 bases and J by 0 bases, with 15 bases between. Germline CDR1 is ENHRY and CDR2 is SYGVKD. CDR3 protein: CAIRDGQTLAKNIQYF. The CDR3 DNA sequence: TGTGCCATCAGAGACGGGCAGACATTAGCCAAAAACATTCAGTACTTC.

The chain has TRBV11-3 and TRBJ2-3; no firm D call. V was clipped by 5 bases and J by 3 bases, with 6 bases between them. The CDR3 runs 12 residues. Per germline, CDR1 SGHNT and CDR2 YENEEA. CDR3 protein: CASSPQTDTQYF. DNA of the CDR3: TGTGCCAGCAGCCCCCAGACAGATACGCAGTATTTT. The variable domain in full, with the rest retrieved from reference TRBV11-3 and TRBJ2-3, is EAGVVQSPRYKIIEKKQPVAFWCNPISGHNTLYWYLQNLGQGPELLIRYENEEAVDDSQLPKDRFSAERLKGVDSTLKIQPAELGDSAVYLCASSPQTDTQYFGPGTRLTVL.

The CDR3: CASSPPEGYRYGYTF. The CDR3 nucleotides are TGTGCCAGCTCACCACCGGAAGGATACCGCTATGGCTACACCTTC. The chain couples TRBV18 to TRBJ1-2; no clear D gene. The CDR3 runs 15 residues. CDR1 KGHSH and CDR2 LQKENI come from the germline V gene. Deletions cut 0 bases from V and 4 bases from J, with 12 bases between.

This chain links TRBV11-2 with TRBJ1-5; D is unresolved. Germline assignment: CDR1 SGHAT and CDR2 FQNNGV. The length of the CDR3 is 16 residues. The ends were cut back, 1 base at V and 3 bases at J, with 13 bases in the middle. The CDR3 here is CASSLVVSRTNQPQHF. The CDR3 DNA is TGTGCCAGCAGCTTAGTGGTCTCCCGGACCAATCAGCCCCAGCATTTT.

The chain employs TRBV5-1 and TRBJ1-2; 9 bases map to TRBD1. Germline loops: CDR1 SGHRS, CDR2 YFSETQ. CDR3 length: 17 residues. The V segment lost 3 bases and the J segment 2 bases; nucleotides outside the gene matches: 11. CDR3 coding DNA: TGCGCCAGCAGCTCGGGGGGACAGGGAAAGGGGAACTATGGCTACACCTTC. Its translation: CASSSGGQGKGNYGYTF.

This chain connects TRBV7-9 to TRBJ1-2; 7 bases map to TRBD1. Germline lookup yields CDR1 SEHNR and CDR2 FQNEAQ (reference sequence). V lost 7 bases, J lost 6 bases, and 8 bases stayed unmatched. This CDR3 is 13 amino acids long. Here the CDR3 DNA reads TGTGCCAGCAACCCCGACAGGGTTAATGGCTACACCTTC. Encoded protein: CASNPDRVNGYTF.

The rearrangement uses TRBV7-9 and TRBJ2-3, with TRBD1 matching over 9 bases. Trimming took 7 bases from V and 7 from J; bases not matched to a gene: 12. The CDR3 is 15 amino acids. Germline V gene sequence: CDR1 SEHNR, CDR2 FQNEAQ (reference sequence). CDR3 sequence reads: CASTLRDRDGNTQYF. CDR3 sequence (DNA): TGTGCCAGCACCCTAAGGGACAGGGACGGGAATACGCAGTATTTT. Together with reference TRBV7-9 and TRBJ2-3, the CDR3 gives the full variable domain: DTGVSQNPRHKITKRGQNVTFRCDPISEHNRLYWYRQTLGQGPEFLTYFQNEAQLEKSRLLSDRFSAERPKGSFSTLEIQRTEQGDSAMYLCASTLRDRDGNTQYFGPGTRLTVL.

This chain joins TRBV7-2 and TRBJ2-3; 10 positions match TRBD1. The CDR3 loop spans 18 amino acids. Germline V lookup: CDR1 SGHTA, CDR2 FQGNSA. J gave up 4 bases and V 5 bases, and 15 bases lay outside the gene matches. CDR3 region: CASSVRDRGLERADTQYF. The CDR3 nucleotides read TGTGCCAGCAGCGTCCGGGACAGGGGATTAGAGAGGGCAGATACGCAGTATTTT.

The chain links TRBV3-1 (or the pseudogene TRBV3-2) to TRBJ2-7; D is undetermined. Trimming cost V 0 bases and J 6 bases, with 9 bases left between them. CDR1 LGHDT and CDR2 YNNKEL come from the germline V gene (reference sequence). This CDR3 comprises 13 residues. The CDR3: CASSQDGVFEQYF. The CDR3 DNA reads as TGTGCCAGCAGCCAAGATGGGGTTTTCGAGCAGTACTTC.

The chain carries TRBV9 and TRBJ1-1; the match to TRBD1 covers 10 bases. V shed 3 bases, J shed 5 bases, and the junction held 7 bases outside the gene matches. This CDR3 spans 15 amino acids. Germline V gives CDR1 SGDLS, CDR2 YYNGEE. CDR3 nucleotide sequence: TGTGCCAGCAGCGCCGGACAGGGGGGTTCTACTGAAGCTTTCTTT. Amino acids: CASSAGQGGSTEAFF. The variable domain in full, completed from reference TRBV9 and TRBJ1-1, reads DSGVTQTPKHLITATGQRVTLRCSPRSGDLSVYWYQQSLDQGLQFLIQYYNGEERAKGNILERFSAQQFPDLHSELNLSSLELGDSALYFCASSAGQGGSTEAFFGQGTRLTVV.

The chain couples TRBV3-1 (or the pseudogene TRBV3-2) to TRBJ2-7; 7 bases line up with TRBD1. V gave up 4 bases and J gave up 2 bases; unmatched junction bases: 2. In germline, CDR1 is LGHDT, CDR2 YNNKEL (reference sequence). The CDR3 is 13 amino acids. The CDR3 is CASSPGQPYEQYF. In nucleotides, the CDR3 is TGTGCCAGCAGCCCGGGACAGCCCTACGAGCAGTACTTC.

V usage is TRBV7-8 and J usage is TRBJ1-2; weak D call: TRBD1 (6 bases). Germline loops: CDR1 SGHVS, CDR2 FQNEAQ. The length of the CDR3 is 16 residues. V lost 1 base and J 0 bases, leaving 12 bases between the germline ends. CDR3 DNA sequence: TGTGCCAGCAGCTTAGATGGGACACCTGCTAACTATGGCTACACCTTC. It specifies CASSLDGTPANYGYTF.

V and J are TRBV5-6 and TRBJ2-2; D is uncertain. CDR3 length: 13 residues. Trimming shortened V by 7 bases and J by 0 bases, and 7 bases separated the two germline ends. CDR1 is SGHDT and CDR2 is YYEEEE in the germline V gene. The chain's CDR3 is CASLNTNTGELFF. CDR3 nucleotides: TGTGCCAGCCTAAACACGAACACCGGGGAGCTGTTTTTT.

This chain connects TRBV11-2 to TRBJ1-4, with D perhaps matching TRBD1 (5 bases). CDR1 and CDR2 from the germline V gene are SGHAT and FQNNGV. The CDR3 is 14 amino acids. V shed 10 bases and J shed 4 bases, with 16 bases lying between them. The CDR3 sequence is CATSRGGFNEKLFF. The CDR3 DNA is TGTGCCACCTCCCGGGGGGGGTTTAATGAAAAACTGTTTTTT.

V usage is TRBV7-2 and J usage is TRBJ2-4, with D tentatively TRBD1 (5 bases). This CDR3 spans 17 amino acids. Deletions cut 5 bases from V and 1 base from J, with 18 bases between. From germline, CDR1 is SGHTA and CDR2 FQGNSA. CDR3 in amino acids: CASSPPGMALAKNIQYF. As DNA, the CDR3 is TGTGCCAGCAGCCCACCAGGGATGGCTTTGGCCAAAAACATTCAGTACTTC.

This chain connects TRBV4-1 to TRBJ2-7; 9 nucleotides align to TRBD1. After removal of 4 bases from V and 4 bases from J, the junction contained 11 bases not matched to a gene. Germline V gives CDR1 MGHRA, CDR2 YSYEKL. The CDR3 spans 16 residues. The CDR3 DNA follows: TGCGCCAGCAGCCGCCCACCGGGACAGGGCCTATACGAGCAGTACTTC. This translates into CASSRPPGQGLYEQYF.

J is TRBJ2-7 and V is TRBV7-9, with 7 positions matching TRBD2. The V segment lost 5 bases and the J segment 7 bases; nucleotides outside the gene matches: 11. Germline CDR1 SEHNR, CDR2 FQNEAQ (reference sequence). CDR3 size: 14 residues. The CDR3: CASSDRTRGEEQYF. In DNA form, the CDR3 reads TGTGCCAGCAGCGACCGGACTAGAGGGGAGGAGCAGTACTTC.

The V and J genes are TRBV30 and TRBJ2-3; TRBD1 aligns across 10 bases. Germline CDR1 reads GTSNPN; CDR2 reads SVGIG (reference sequence). The V gene end was trimmed by 8 bases and the J gene end by 5 bases; junction bases not matched to a gene: 10. The CDR3 totals 14 residues. The CDR3 loop reads CARSDRGRGDTQYF. The CDR3 DNA reads as TGTGCCAGATCAGACAGGGGGCGCGGAGATACGCAGTATTTT.

This sequence joins TRBV11-2 and TRBJ1-4; D possibly corresponds to TRBD1 (5 bases). The CDR3 length is 15 residues. Trimming left V 6 bases short and J 2 bases short, with 13 bases between. The germline gives CDR1 SGHAT, CDR2 FQNNGV. The CDR3 reads CASSSGRGTNEKLFF. In DNA form, the CDR3 reads TGTGCCAGCAGTTCAGGGAGGGGCACTAATGAAAAACTGTTTTTT.

The chain recombines TRBV6-5 with TRBJ2-3, with 10 bases that match TRBD1. Germline CDR1 MNHEY, CDR2 SVGAGI. CDR3 length: 16 residues. The junction had 4 bases not matched to a gene; V was cut back by 2 bases and J by 2 bases. The DNA for the CDR3 is TGTGCCAGCAGTTACGTCGGGACAGGGGTCACAGATACGCAGTATTTT. This sequence encodes CASSYVGTGVTDTQYF.

The chain couples TRBV15 to TRBJ1-5; D is ambiguous. The CDR3 sequence is 14 residues long. CDR1 and CDR2 from the germline V gene are LNHNV and YYDKDF (reference sequence). V was shortened by 5 bases and J by 6 bases, with 14 bases between the two germline ends. The CDR3 bases are TGTGCCACCAGCCAAGAAACGGGGTTTCAGCCCCAGCATTTT. It translates to CATSQETGFQPQHF.

This rearrangement joins TRBV11-3 to TRBJ2-1; D is undetermined. Trimming removed 5 bases at V and 0 bases at J, with 11 bases between. This CDR3 contains 15 residues. Germline-derived CDR1 and CDR2 are SGHNT and YENEEA. CDR3 protein: CASSPMGSSYNEQFF. Written as DNA, the CDR3 is TGTGCCAGCAGCCCGATGGGCAGCTCCTACAATGAGCAGTTCTTC. The variable domain in full, with the rest retrieved from reference TRBV11-3 and TRBJ2-1, is EAGVVQSPRYKIIEKKQPVAFWCNPISGHNTLYWYLQNLGQGPELLIRYENEEAVDDSQLPKDRFSAERLKGVDSTLKIQPAELGDSAVYLCASSPMGSSYNEQFFGPGTRLTVL.